This T cell receptor (beta chain) was identified during a study of T cells in narcolepsy. Sequencing was performed with immunoSEQ multiplex PCR; in TCRdb, only in-frame clones are kept and a portion is missing. Of around 18,000 clones listed, approximately 72% are singletons. The CDR3 consists of 14 residues. The germline gives CDR1 MNHEY, CDR2 SVGAGI. This receptor was obtained from a human donor with narcolepsy. This sequence joins TRBV6-5 and TRBJ2-7; TRBD2 agrees at 11 bases. Sample: CD45RA- memory CD8+ T cells from PBMCs. The CDR3 loop is CTSGTSGKGSEQYF. In DNA form, the CDR3 reads TGTACATCAGGGACTAGCGGCAAGGGCTCCGAGCAGTACTTC.